This entry concerns a single T cell receptor beta chain. As yet, its antigen is unknown. Measured with immunoSEQ multiplex PCR; TCRdb has only the in-frame clones, and not every one. Of about 2.3 million clones in the sample, approximately 90% are singletons; the top ten hold about 0.41%. The study enrolled healthy HIV-negative adults without recent acute infections or vaccinations as donors. The germline V gene encodes CDR1 KGHSH and CDR2 LQKENI. The CDR3 spans 16 residues. The V and J ends lost 3 bases and 5 bases, in that order; junction bases with no gene match: 12. The record originates from a study of shared clonotypes between healthy human individuals. Study-wide results and limits: Sequencing depth was predicted to influence how clonotypes are shared among donors. A reduction in generation probabilities was seen for non-shared clonotypes relative to those shared by all four donors.

The sequence derives from a man aged 18 to 35 in good health. Some clones in this sample may be carry-over from other donors' samples. This chain joins TRBV18 and TRBJ2-5; 7 positions match TRBD2. Sequenced sample: naive CD4+ T cells from PBMCs. The subset denotes: CD45RA+ positively selected. The CDR3 spells CASSPWREYIGETQYF. The CDR3, as DNA: TGTGCCAGCTCACCTTGGCGGGAGTATATCGGTGAGACCCAGTACTTC.